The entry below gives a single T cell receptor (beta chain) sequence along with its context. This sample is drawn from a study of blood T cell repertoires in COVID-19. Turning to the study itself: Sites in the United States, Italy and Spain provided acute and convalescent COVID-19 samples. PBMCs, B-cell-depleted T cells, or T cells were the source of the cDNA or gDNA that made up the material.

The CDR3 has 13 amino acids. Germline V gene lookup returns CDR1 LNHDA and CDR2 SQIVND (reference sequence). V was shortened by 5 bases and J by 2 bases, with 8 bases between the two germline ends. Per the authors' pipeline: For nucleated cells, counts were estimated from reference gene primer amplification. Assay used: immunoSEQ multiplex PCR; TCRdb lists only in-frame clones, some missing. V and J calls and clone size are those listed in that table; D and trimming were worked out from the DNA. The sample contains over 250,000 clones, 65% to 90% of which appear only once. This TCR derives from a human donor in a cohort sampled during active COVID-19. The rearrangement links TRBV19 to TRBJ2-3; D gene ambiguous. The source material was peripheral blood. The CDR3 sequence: CASSLANTDTQYF. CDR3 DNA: TGTGCCAGTAGTTTAGCAAACACAGATACGCAGTATTTT.